The rows below give T cell receptor beta chains drawn from one sample of a study of regulatory T cells in long-lasting Graves disease. TCRdb itself ran the multiplex PCR reads through MiXCR, one entry per CDR3 protein. The profile shows 680,000 or so distinct CDR3 sequences, roughly 15% of them singletons. This same sample was also taken into another study, of T cells in Graves' hyperthyroidism and ophthalmopathy.

Material: peripheral blood mononuclear cells (PBMCs), obtained at new diagnosis, from a patient treated with antithyroid drugs. The receptor set was obtained from a woman aged 25 to 39 with Graves disease. Each CDR3 is given with its conserved first and last residue. The D gene is left open where the match is weak. Some rows have no size entry. The others give once, few or many, or a class for an expanded clone.

TRBD1	-	TRBJ1-1	TRBV7-9	CASSSSNRGWNTEAFF	TGTGCCAGCAGCTCGTCAAACAGGGGTTGGAACACTGAAGCTTTCTTT
-	-	TRBJ1-4	TRBV5-4	CASSETGVPNEKLFF	TGTGCCAGCAGCGAAACAGGAGTTCCCAATGAAAAACTGTTTTTT
-	few	TRBJ1-1	TRBV7-9	CASSDPKSPTEAFF	TGTGCCAGCAGTGATCCTAAAAGTCCCACTGAAGCTTTCTTT
-	many	TRBJ2-3	TRBV29-1	CSVETGAGTDTQYF	TGCAGCGTTGAAACGGGGGCTGGCACAGATACGCAGTATTTT
TRBD1	-	TRBJ2-7	TRBV5-1	CASSLAAGQGSEQYF	TGCGCCAGCAGCTTGGCGGCGGGACAGGGGAGCGAGCAGTACTTC
TRBD2	many	TRBJ2-7	TRBV2	CASTGGYEQYF	TGTGCCAGCACGGGGGGCTACGAGCAGTACTTC
TRBD1	many	TRBJ1-4	TRBV3-1	CASSDPGQSNEKLFF	TGTGCCAGCAGCGATCCGGGACAGTCTAATGAAAAACTGTTTTTT
-	many	TRBJ1-1	TRBV29-1	CSVVRVTEAFF	TGCAGCGTTGTGCGGGTCACTGAAGCTTTCTTT
TRBD1	-	TRBJ1-4	TRBV12-3/TRBV12-4	CASSLYHGTGEDRNEKLFF	TGTGCCAGCAGCCTTTACCACGGGACAGGGGAAGACCGTAATGAAAAACTGTTTTTT
TRBD1	many	TRBJ2-5	TRBV6-1	CASSESRTGGQQWTQYF	TGTGCCAGCAGTGAATCCCGGACAGGGGGCCAGCAATGGACCCAGTACTTC
-	few	TRBJ1-2	TRBV6-1	CASSLGGPSDYGYTF	TGTGCCAGCAGTCTGGGCGGACCGTCGGACTATGGCTACACCTTC
-	many	TRBJ2-1	TRBV7-6	CASSLGPGRNEQFF	TGTGCCAGCAGCTTAGGTCCAGGGCGCAATGAGCAGTTCTTC
TRBD1	few	TRBJ2-1	TRBV4-2	CASSQGPGQVGEQFF	TGTGCCAGCAGCCAAGGCCCTGGACAGGTGGGCGAGCAGTTCTTC
-	many	TRBJ1-1	TRBV6-5	CASSYSDGAYTEAFF	TGTGCCAGCAGTTACTCGGACGGAGCTTACACTGAAGCTTTCTTT
-	-	TRBJ2-5	TRBV2	CASSYLGVKYF	TGTGCCAGCAGTTATCTGGGGGTTAAGTACTTC
TRBD2	-	TRBJ2-1	TRBV2	CARTIAGDHGEQFF	TGTGCCAGAACGATCGCGGGGGACCACGGTGAGCAGTTCTTC
-	-	TRBJ1-5	TRBV19	CASSIWADSNQPQHF	TGTGCCAGTAGTATTTGGGCGGATAGCAATCAGCCCCAGCATTTT
TRBD2	many	TRBJ2-7	TRBV20-1	CSARDQREGLNEQYF	TGCAGTGCTAGAGATCAGAGGGAGGGCCTCAACGAGCAGTACTTC
TRBD1	-	TRBJ1-5	TRBV12-3/TRBV12-4	CASSFNRGAQPQHF	TGTGCCAGCAGTTTCAACAGGGGCGCTCAGCCCCAGCATTTT
-	-	TRBJ2-5	TRBV18	CASSGSLTSLQETQYF	TGTGCCAGCTCAGGCTCCCTGACGAGCCTCCAAGAGACCCAGTACTTC
TRBD1	-	TRBJ2-3	TRBV7-9	CASTRGQGGTDTQYF	TGTGCCAGCACCCGGGGACAGGGAGGCACAGATACGCAGTATTTT
-	-	TRBJ2-1	TRBV20-1	CSARGLATNEQFF	TGCAGTGCTAGAGGTCTAGCTACGAATGAGCAGTTCTTC
TRBD1	few	TRBJ2-7	TRBV3-1	CASSQEDRGRHEQYF	TGTGCCAGCAGCCAAGAGGACAGGGGGCGGCACGAGCAGTACTTC
-	many	TRBJ2-7	TRBV12-3/TRBV12-4	CASSFRERAYEQYF	TGTGCCAGCAGTTTCAGGGAAAGGGCCTACGAGCAGTACTTC
-	-	TRBJ1-5	TRBV20-1	CSARGLAGVEQYFGPGQPQHF	-
-	many	TRBJ1-2	TRBV28	CASIDGITYGYTF	TGTGCCAGCATCGACGGGATTACCTATGGCTACACCTTC
-	-	TRBJ2-1	TRBV3-1	CASSQGLGTYVEQFF	TGTGCCAGCAGCCAAGGTCTCGGGACATACGTTGAGCAGTTCTTC
-	few	TRBJ2-7	TRBV3-1	CASSLAARGEQYF	TGTGCCAGCAGCCTAGCGGCAAGGGGGGAGCAGTACTTC
-	few	TRBJ2-5	TRBV3-1	CASSQEVQTQYF	TGTGCCAGCAGCCAAGAGGTACAGACCCAGTACTTC
TRBD1	few	TRBJ1-2	TRBV30	CAWRPGGTNYGYTF	TGTGCCTGGAGGCCAGGGGGAACCAACTATGGCTACACCTTC
TRBD2	-	TRBJ2-1	TRBV20-1	CSAPPPGLAGSGSYNEQFF	TGCAGTGCGCCTCCCCCGGGACTAGCGGGATCAGGCTCCTACAATGAGCAGTTCTTC
TRBD1	once	TRBJ1-6	TRBV6-1	CASRATGTGSSPLHF	TGTGCCAGCAGAGCTACCGGGACAGGGAGTTCACCCCTCCACTTT
-	many	TRBJ2-2	TRBV2	CASSELYGGGTGELFF	TGTGCCAGCAGTGAATTGTACGGAGGAGGCACCGGGGAGCTGTTTTTT
-	-	TRBJ2-2	TRBV20-1	CSASSRGPGELFF	TGCAGTGCCTCGTCCCGGGGTCCCGGGGAGCTGTTTTTT
TRBD1	-	TRBJ2-1	TRBV5-1	CASSFFRTGDVRNEQFF	TGCGCCAGCAGCTTTTTTAGGACAGGGGATGTTAGGAATGAGCAGTTCTTC
TRBD2	few	TRBJ2-7	TRBV2	CASSGGLAGGYEQYF	TGTGCCAGCAGTGGTGGACTAGCGGGAGGGTACGAGCAGTACTTC
TRBD1	-	TRBJ1-1	TRBV5-6	CASRSTGRRAFF	TGTGCCAGCAGGTCGACAGGGAGGCGGGCTTTCTTT
-	-	TRBJ1-6	TRBV5-1	CASSLEGYSPLHF	TGCGCCAGCAGCTTGGAGGGGTATTCACCCCTCCACTTT
TRBD2	many	TRBJ2-1	TRBV12-3/TRBV12-4	CASSPSQTSEFYNEQFF	TGTGCCAGCAGTCCGTCTCAGACTAGCGAGTTTTACAATGAGCAGTTCTTC
TRBD2	-	TRBJ2-7	TRBV18	CASSIGTSDSYEQYF	TGTGCCAGCTCAATCGGGACTAGCGACTCCTACGAGCAGTACTTC
TRBD1	-	TRBJ1-1	TRBV19	CASTGQGATEAFF	TGTGCCAGTACTGGACAGGGGGCTACTGAAGCTTTCTTT
-	many	TRBJ1-1	TRBV20-1	CSARLGGSNTEAFF	TGCAGTGCTAGGCTAGGGGGGTCGAACACTGAAGCTTTCTTT
-	-	TRBJ1-1	TRBV18	CASSPVGGNTEAFF	TGTGCCAGCTCACCGGTGGGAGGAAACACTGAAGCTTTCTTT
-	many	TRBJ2-1	TRBV28	CASSYTPPPGRINEQFF	TGTGCCAGCAGTTACACCCCCCCCCCGGGACGGATCAATGAGCAGTTCTTC
TRBD2	many	TRBJ2-3	TRBV5-1	CASSYTSGRGDTQYF	TGCGCCAGCAGCTATACTAGCGGGAGAGGAGATACGCAGTATTTT
-	many	TRBJ1-4	TRBV28	CASSWGHEKLFF	TGTGCCAGCAGTTGGGGGCATGAAAAACTGTTTTTT
-	many	TRBJ2-1	TRBV18	CASSAGNEQFF	TGTGCCAGCAGCGCGGGAAATGAGCAGTTCTTC
-	many	TRBJ2-2	TRBV11-2	CASSLVNTGELFF	TGTGCCAGCAGCCTTGTGAACACCGGGGAGCTGTTTTTT
-	many	TRBJ2-3	TRBV7-8	CASSLWGGLESTDTQYF	TGTGCCAGCAGCTTATGGGGGGGCCTAGAAAGCACAGATACGCAGTATTTT
TRBD1	-	TRBJ2-7	TRBV7-2	CASRRTGAPYEQYF	TGTGCCAGCAGACGGACAGGGGCCCCCTACGAGCAGTACTTC
TRBD2	-	TRBJ2-1	TRBV20-1	CSARVAGDAHEQFF	TGCAGTGCTAGAGTAGCGGGAGATGCTCATGAGCAGTTCTTC
TRBD2	few	TRBJ2-5	TRBV7-9	CASSTSGTSQETQYF	TGTGCCAGCAGCACTAGCGGGACCTCCCAAGAGACCCAGTACTTC
-	-	TRBJ1-2	TRBV5-6	CASSRLGPNYGYTF	TGTGCCAGCAGCCGACTTGGGCCGAACTATGGCTACACCTTC
-	-	TRBJ2-3	TRBV24-1	CATSVPKGGTDTQYF	TGTGCCACCAGTGTTCCAAAAGGTGGCACAGATACGCAGTATTTT
-	many	TRBJ1-2	TRBV28	CASNGVVDYGYTF	TGTGCCAGCAACGGGGTGGTTGACTATGGCTACACCTTC
TRBD1	many	TRBJ1-5	TRBV28	CASSNGQGRQPQHF	TGTGCCAGCTCGAATGGACAGGGCCGACAGCCCCAGCATTTT
-	many	TRBJ2-1	TRBV20-1	CSASGTYNEQFF	TGCAGTGCTAGCGGGACCTACAATGAGCAGTTCTTC
TRBD2	once	TRBJ2-1	TRBV18	CASSPPGLAGGGDEQFF	TGTGCCAGCTCACCACCAGGACTAGCGGGAGGGGGCGATGAGCAGTTCTTC
TRBD1	many	TRBJ1-3	TRBV12-3/TRBV12-4	CASSFAPGGGNTIYF	TGTGCCAGCAGCTTCGCCCCAGGGGGTGGAAACACCATATATTTT
TRBD1	few	TRBJ2-7	TRBV27	CASRRTGGGEQYF	TGTGCCAGCAGGAGGACAGGGGGCGGGGAGCAGTACTTC